This T cell receptor beta chain was identified in a study of graft-versus-host responses after intestinal transplantation. Study-wide context: Tacrolimus and steroids were given for about 3 years to all recipients after anti-thymocyte globulin induction. Broader study findings: Analysis identified GvH clones in recipient marrow, with some appearing first in ileum or blood.

Germline CDR1 is SGHAT and CDR2 is FQNNGV. The CDR3 loop spans 17 amino acids. With 5 bases clipped from V and 0 bases from J, the junction kept 13 bases outside the gene matches. On this clone: Antigen unknown.

TCRdb's table, derived via immunoSEQ multiplex PCR, lists solely in-frame clones and lacks some. The profile shows roughly 80,000 clones, roughly 87% of them singletons. This clonotype was obtained from a human donor who was the organ donor for an intestinal transplant. Sample: unstimulated CD8+ T cells sorted from spleen or lymph node cells, taken before transplant. This sequence joins TRBV11-2 and TRBJ2-7; 7 bases map to TRBD1. The CDR3 region has the DNA TGTGCCAGCAGCAGCAAGCAGGGGACAGAGCGCTCCTACGAGCAGTACTTC. Its translation is CASSSKQGTERSYEQYF.